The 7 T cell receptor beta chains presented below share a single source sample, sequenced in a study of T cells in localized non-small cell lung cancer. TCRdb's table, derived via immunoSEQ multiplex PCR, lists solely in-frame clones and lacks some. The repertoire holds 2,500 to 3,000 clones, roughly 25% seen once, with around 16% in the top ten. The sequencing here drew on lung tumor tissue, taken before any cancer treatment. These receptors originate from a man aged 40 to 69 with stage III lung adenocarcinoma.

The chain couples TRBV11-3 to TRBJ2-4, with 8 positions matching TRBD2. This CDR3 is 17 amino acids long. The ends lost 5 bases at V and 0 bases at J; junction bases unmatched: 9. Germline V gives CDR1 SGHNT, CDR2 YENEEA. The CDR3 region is CASSRDAGGLAKNIQYF. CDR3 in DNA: TGTGCCAGCAGCCGGGATGCGGGGGGACTAGCCAAAAACATTCAGTACTTC.

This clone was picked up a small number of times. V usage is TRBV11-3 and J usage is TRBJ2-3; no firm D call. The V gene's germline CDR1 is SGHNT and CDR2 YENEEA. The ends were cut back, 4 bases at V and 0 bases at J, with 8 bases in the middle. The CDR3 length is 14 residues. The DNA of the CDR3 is TGTGCCAGCAGCTCCGGTGCAAGCACAGATACGCAGTATTTT. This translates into CASSSGASTDTQYF.

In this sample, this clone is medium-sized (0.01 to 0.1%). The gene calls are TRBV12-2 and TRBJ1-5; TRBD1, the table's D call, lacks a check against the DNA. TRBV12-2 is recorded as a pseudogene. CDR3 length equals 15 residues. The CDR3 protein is CASQLTSTGNQPQHF. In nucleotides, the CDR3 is TGTGCCTCACAGCTTACGTCGACAGGGAATCAGCCCCAGCATTTT.

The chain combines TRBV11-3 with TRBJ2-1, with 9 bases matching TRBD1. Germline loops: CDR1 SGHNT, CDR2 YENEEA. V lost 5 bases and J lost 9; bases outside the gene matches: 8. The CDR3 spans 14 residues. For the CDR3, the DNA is TGTGCCAGCAGCAGGGGACAGGGTTGGGGTGAGCAGTTCTTC. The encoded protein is CASSRGQGWGEQFF.

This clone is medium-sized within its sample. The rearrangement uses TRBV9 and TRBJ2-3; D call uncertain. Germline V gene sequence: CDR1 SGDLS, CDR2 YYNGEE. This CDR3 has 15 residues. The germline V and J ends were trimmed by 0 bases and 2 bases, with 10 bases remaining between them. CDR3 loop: CASSVEGQPTDTQYF. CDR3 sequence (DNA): TGTGCCAGCAGCGTAGAAGGGCAGCCCACAGATACGCAGTATTTT.

The CDR3 nucleotides are TGTGCCAGCAGTTACTTTTTTCGGGCAGGGGGGAACACTGAAGCTTTCTTT. Its protein is CASSYFFRAGGNTEAFF. The V call is TRBV6-7, the J call TRBJ1-1; 7 bases match TRBD1. TRBV6-7 is marked as an open reading frame, function uncertain. The CDR3 extends over 17 amino acids. With V trimmed by 1 base and J by 1 base, 9 bases remained unmatched.

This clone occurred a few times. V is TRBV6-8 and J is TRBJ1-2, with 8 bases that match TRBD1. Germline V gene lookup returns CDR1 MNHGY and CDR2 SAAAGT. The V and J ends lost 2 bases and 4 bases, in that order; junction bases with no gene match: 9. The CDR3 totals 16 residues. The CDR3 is CASSYGDRIDPYGYTF. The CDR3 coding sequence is TGTGCCAGCAGTTACGGGGACAGGATAGACCCCTATGGCTACACCTTC.